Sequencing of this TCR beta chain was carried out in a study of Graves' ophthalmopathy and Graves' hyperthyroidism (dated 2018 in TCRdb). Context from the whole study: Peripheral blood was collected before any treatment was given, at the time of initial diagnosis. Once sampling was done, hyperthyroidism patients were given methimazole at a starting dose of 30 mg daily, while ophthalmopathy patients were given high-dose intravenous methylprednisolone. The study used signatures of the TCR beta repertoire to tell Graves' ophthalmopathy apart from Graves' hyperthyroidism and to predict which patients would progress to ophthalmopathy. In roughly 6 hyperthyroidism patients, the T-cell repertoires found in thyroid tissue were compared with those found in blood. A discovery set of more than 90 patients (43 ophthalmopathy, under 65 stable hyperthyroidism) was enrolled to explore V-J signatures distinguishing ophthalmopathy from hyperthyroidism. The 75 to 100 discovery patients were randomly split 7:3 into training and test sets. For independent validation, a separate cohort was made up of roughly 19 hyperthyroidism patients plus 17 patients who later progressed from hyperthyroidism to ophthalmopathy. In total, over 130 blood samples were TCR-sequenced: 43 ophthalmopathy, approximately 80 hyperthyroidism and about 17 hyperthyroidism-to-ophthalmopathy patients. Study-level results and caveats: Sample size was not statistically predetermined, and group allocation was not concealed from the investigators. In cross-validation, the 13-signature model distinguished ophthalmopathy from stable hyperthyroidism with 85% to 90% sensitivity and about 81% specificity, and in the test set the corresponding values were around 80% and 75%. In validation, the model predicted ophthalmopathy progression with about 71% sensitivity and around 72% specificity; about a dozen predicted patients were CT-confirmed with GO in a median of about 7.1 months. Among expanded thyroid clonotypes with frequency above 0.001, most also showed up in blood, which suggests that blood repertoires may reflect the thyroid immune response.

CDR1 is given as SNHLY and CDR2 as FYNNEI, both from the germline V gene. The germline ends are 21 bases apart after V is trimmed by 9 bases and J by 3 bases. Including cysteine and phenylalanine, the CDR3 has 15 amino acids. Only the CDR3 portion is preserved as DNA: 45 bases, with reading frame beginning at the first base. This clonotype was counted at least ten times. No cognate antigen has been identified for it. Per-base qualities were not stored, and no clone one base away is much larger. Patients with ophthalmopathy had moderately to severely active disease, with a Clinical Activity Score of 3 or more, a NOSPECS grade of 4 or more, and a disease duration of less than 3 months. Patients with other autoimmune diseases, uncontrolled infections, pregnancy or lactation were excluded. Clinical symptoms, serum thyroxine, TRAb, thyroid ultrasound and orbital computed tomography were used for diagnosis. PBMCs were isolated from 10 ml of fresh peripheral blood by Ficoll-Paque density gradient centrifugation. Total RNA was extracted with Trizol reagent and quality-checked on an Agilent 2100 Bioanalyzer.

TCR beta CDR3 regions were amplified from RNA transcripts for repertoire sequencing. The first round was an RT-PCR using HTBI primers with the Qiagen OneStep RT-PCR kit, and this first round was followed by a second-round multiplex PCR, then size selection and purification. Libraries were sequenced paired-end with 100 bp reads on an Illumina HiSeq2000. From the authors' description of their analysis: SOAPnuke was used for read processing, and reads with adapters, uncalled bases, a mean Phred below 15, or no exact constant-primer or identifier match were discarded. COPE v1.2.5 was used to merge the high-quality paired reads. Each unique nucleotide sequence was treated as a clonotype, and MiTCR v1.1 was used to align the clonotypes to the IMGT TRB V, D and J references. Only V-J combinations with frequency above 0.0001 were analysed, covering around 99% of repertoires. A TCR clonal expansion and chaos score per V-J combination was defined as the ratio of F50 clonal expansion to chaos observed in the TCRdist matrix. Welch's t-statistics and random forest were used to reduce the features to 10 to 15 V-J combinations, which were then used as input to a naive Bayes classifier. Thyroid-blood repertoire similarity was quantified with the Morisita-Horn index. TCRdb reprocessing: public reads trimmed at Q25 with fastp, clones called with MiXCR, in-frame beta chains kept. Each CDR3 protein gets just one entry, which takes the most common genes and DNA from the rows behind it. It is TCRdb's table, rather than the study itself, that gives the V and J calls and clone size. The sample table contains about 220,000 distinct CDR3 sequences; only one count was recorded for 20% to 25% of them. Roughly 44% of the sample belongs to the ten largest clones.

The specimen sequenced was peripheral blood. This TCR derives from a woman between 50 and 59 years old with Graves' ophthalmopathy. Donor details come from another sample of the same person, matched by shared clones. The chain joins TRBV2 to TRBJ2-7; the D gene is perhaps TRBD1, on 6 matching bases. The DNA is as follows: TGTGCCAGTAACAAAGACCGGGACACCCACTACGAGCAGTACTTC. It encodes CASNKDRDTHYEQYF.